This T cell receptor beta chain is from a study of blood T cell repertoires in COVID-19. Study-level information: The cDNA or gDNA used as material had been derived from T cells, B-cell-depleted T cells, or PBMCs.

Clones were read by immunoSEQ multiplex PCR, and TCRdb kept only the in-frame ones, dropping some. The repertoire holds about 300,000 clones, 85% seen once, with under 2% in the top ten. All enrollees were about 18 to 89 years old and from around 25 US areas. Clinical history as reported by participants underpinned cohort assignment. Someone with COVID-19 had been met by exposed participants within 2 weeks before study entry. Sequences were obtained from PBMCs or T cells enriched from blood (not recorded which). The clonotype comes from a woman between 25 and 40 years old who had been exposed to COVID-19.

The CDR3 DNA sequence: TGTGCAAGTCGCTCCAAGCCCGGACTAGCAGCCTACAATGAGCAGTTCTTC. Its protein is CASRSKPGLAAYNEQFF. The gene calls are TRBV12-2 and TRBJ2-1; the table's D call TRBD2 went unverified against the DNA. TRBV12-2 is an annotated pseudogene. This CDR3 region has 17 residues.